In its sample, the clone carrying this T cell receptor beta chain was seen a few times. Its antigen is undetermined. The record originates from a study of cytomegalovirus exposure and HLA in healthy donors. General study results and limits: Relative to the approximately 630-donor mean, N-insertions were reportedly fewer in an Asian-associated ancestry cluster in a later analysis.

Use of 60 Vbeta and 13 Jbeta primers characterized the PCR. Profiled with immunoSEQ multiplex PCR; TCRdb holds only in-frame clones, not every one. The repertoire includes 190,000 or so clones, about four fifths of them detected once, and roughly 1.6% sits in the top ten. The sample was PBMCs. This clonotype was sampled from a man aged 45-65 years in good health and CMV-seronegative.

DNA of the CDR3: TGCGCCAGTCGGGAAGCGGACAGGGCTCCCATGAACACTGAAGCTTTCTTT. Encoded protein: CASREADRAPMNTEAFF. The chain joins TRBV5-1 to TRBJ1-1, with TRBD1 matching 8 bases. The CDR3 is 17 amino acids. V lost 8 bases and J lost 0; bases outside the gene matches: 15. From germline, CDR1 is SGHRS and CDR2 YFSETQ.